This TCR beta chain came from a study of OX40 agonist ivuxolimab in advanced cancers. Across the whole study: Partial responses occurred in Three dose-escalation patients, one with hepatocellular carcinoma and two with cutaneous melanoma. Findings and limits, study-wide: In CD8+ T cells, expanded clones were on average more numerous than in CD4+.

Patients who had autoimmune disease history or got systemic immunosuppression were left out. Details on this clone: Its specificity is not known.

The V gene lost 4 bases and the J gene lost 3 bases, with 8 bases spanning the gap. The CDR3 is 12 amino acids. The V gene's germline CDR1 is SGHRS and CDR2 YFSETQ. Produced via immunoSEQ multiplex PCR; TCRdb's table is partial and in-frame only. The table has over 65,000 clones, roughly four fifths seen once. Sample: CD4+ or CD8+ T cells sorted from blood, taken in a trial of the OX40 agonist ivuxolimab. The clonotype originates from an adult with an advanced solid tumor such as melanoma, head and neck, liver or kidney cancer. This chain joins TRBV5-1 and TRBJ2-7; D gene unclear. CDR3 residues: CASSATFYEQYF. The CDR3 DNA reads as TGCGCCAGCAGCGCGACCTTCTACGAGCAGTACTTC.